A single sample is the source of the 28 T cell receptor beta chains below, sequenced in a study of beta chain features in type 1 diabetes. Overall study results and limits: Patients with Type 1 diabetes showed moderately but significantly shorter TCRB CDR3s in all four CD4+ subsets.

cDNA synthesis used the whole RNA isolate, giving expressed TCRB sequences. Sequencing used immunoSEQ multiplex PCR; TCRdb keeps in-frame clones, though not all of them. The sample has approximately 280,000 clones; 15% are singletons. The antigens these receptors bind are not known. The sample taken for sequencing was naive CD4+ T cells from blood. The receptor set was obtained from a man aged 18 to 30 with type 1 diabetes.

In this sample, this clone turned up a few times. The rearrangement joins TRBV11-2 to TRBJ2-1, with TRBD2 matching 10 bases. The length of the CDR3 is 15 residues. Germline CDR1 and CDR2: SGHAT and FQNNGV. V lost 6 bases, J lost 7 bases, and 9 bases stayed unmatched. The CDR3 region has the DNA TGTGCCAGCAGGCAACGACTAGCGGGCGAGAATGAGCAGTTCTTC. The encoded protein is CASRQRLAGENEQFF. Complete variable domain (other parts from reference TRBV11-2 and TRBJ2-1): EAGVAQSPRYKIIEKRQSVAFWCNPISGHATLYWYQQILGQGPKLLIQFQNNGVVDDSQLPKDRFSAERLKGVDSTLKIQPAKLEDSAVYLCASRQRLAGENEQFFGPGTRLTVL.

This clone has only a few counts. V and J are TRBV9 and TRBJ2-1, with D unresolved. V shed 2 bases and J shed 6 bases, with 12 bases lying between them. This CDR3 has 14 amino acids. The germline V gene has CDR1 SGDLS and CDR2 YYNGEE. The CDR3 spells CASSVGTVSNEQFF. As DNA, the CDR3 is TGTGCCAGCAGCGTCGGTACGGTGAGCAATGAGCAGTTCTTC.

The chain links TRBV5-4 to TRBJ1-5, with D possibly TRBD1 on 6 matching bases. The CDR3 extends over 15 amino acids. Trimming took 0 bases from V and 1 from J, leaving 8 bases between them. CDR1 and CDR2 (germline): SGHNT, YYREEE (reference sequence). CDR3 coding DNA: TGTGCCAGCAGCTTGGGGGGACACAGCAATCAGCCCCAGCATTTT. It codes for CASSLGGHSNQPQHF. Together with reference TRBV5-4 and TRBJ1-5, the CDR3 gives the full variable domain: ETGVTQSPTHLIKTRGQQVTLRCSSQSGHNTVSWYQQALGQGPQFIFQYYREEENGRGNFPPRFSGLQFPNYSSELNVNALELDDSALYLCASSLGGHSNQPQHFGDGTRLSIL.

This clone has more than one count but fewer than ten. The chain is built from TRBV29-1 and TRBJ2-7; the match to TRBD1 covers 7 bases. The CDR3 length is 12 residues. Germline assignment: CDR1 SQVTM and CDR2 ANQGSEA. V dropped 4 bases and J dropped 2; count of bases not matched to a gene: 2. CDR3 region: CSVARGTYEQYF. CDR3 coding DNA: TGCAGCGTTGCCAGGGGGACCTACGAGCAGTACTTC.

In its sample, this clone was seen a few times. The CDR3 is CASRRGQRWYGRYSNQPQHF. CDR3 coding DNA: TGTGCCAGCAGACGGGGACAGCGTTGGTATGGGCGTTATAGCAATCAGCCCCAGCATTTT. The chain carries TRBV28 and TRBJ1-5; 7 nucleotides agree with TRBD1. Germline-derived CDR1 and CDR2 are MDHEN and SYDVKM. Trimming took 6 bases from V and 0 from J; bases not matched to a gene: 20. The CDR3 loop spans 20 amino acids. Based on the CDR3 plus reference TRBV28 and TRBJ1-5, the full variable domain is DVKVTQSSRYLVKRTGEKVFLECVQDMDHENMFWYRQDPGLGLRLIYFSYDVKMKEKGDIPEGYSVSREKKERFSLILESASTNQTSMYLCASRRGQRWYGRYSNQPQHFGDGTRLSIL.

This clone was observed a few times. CDR3 coding DNA: TGCAGCGTTGAAGCGGGAGGAACCTACGAGCAGTACTTC. It is translated as CSVEAGGTYEQYF. J is TRBJ2-7 and V is TRBV29-1; TRBD2 matches 7 bases. The germline CDR1 and CDR2 sequences are SQVTM and ANQGSEA. The CDR3 runs 13 residues. J was trimmed by 2 bases and V by 1 base; bases with no gene match: 2.

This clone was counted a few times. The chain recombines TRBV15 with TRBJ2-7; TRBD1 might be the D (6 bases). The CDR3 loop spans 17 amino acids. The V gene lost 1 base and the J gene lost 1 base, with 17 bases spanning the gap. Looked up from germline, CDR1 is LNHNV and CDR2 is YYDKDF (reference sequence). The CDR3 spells CATSRAGQLRSSYEQYF. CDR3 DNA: TGTGCCACCAGCAGAGCCGGACAGCTTAGATCATCCTACGAGCAGTACTTC.

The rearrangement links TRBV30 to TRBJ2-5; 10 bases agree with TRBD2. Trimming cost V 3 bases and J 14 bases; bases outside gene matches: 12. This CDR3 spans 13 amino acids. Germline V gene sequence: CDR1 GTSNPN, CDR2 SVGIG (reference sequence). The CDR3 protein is CAWRPASGGRPYF. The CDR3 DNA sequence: TGTGCCTGGAGGCCCGCTAGCGGGGGCCGACCATACTTC.

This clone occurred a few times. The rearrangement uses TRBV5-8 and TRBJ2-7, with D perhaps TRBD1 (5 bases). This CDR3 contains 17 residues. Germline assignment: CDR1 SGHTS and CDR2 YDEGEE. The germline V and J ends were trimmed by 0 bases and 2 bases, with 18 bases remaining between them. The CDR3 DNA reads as TGTGCCAGCAGCTTGGCCAAGGGGTTCCCTCAGGCCTACGAGCAGTACTTC. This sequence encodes CASSLAKGFPQAYEQYF.

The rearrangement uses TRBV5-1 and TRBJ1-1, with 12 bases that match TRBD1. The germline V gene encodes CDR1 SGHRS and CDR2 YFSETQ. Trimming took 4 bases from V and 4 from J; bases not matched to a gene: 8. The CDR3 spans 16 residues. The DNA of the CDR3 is TGCGCCAGCAGCCCTCGGGACAGGGGGCGGATCACTGAAGCTTTCTTT. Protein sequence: CASSPRDRGRITEAFF. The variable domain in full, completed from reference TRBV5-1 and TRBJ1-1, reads KAGVTQTPRYLIKTRGQQVTLSCSPISGHRSVSWYQQTPGQGLQFLFEYFSETQRNKGNFPGRFSGRQFSNSRSEMNVSTLELGDSALYLCASSPRDRGRITEAFFGQGTRLTVV.

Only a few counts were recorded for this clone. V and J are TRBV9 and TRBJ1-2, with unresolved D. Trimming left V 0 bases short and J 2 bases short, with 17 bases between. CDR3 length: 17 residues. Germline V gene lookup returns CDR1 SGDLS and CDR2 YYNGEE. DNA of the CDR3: TGTGCCAGCAGCGTAGGAGGGTGGGCTCCCAGAAACTATGGCTACACCTTC. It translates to CASSVGGWAPRNYGYTF.

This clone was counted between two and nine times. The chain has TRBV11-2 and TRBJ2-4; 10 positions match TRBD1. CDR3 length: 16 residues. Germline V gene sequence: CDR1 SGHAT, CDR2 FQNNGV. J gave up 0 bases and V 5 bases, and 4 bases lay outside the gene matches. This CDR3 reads CASSQRTGGAKNIQYF. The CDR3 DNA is TGTGCCAGCAGCCAAAGGACAGGGGGAGCCAAAAACATTCAGTACTTC. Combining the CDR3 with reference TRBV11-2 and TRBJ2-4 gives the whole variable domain EAGVAQSPRYKIIEKRQSVAFWCNPISGHATLYWYQQILGQGPKLLIQFQNNGVVDDSQLPKDRFSAERLKGVDSTLKIQPAKLEDSAVYLCASSQRTGGAKNIQYFGAGTRLSVL.

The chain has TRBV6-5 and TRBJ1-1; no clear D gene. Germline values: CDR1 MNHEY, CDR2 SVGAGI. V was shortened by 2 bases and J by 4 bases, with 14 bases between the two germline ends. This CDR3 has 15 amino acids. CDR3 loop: CASSYQRTLVTEAFF. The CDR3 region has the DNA TGTGCCAGCAGTTACCAGAGGACTTTGGTCACTGAAGCTTTCTTT.

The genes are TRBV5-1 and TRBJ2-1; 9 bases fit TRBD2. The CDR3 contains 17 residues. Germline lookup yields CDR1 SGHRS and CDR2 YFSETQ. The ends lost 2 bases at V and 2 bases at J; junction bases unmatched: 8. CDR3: CASSLIRRGGTYNEQFF. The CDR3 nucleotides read TGCGCCAGCAGCTTAATCAGGCGGGGGGGAACCTACAATGAGCAGTTCTTC.

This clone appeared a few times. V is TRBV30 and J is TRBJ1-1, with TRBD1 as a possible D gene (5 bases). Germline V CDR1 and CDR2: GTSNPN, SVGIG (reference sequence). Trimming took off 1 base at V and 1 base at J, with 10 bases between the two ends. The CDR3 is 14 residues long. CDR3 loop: CAWSGRQGNTEAFF. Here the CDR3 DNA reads TGTGCCTGGAGTGGTCGCCAGGGGAACACTGAAGCTTTCTTT.

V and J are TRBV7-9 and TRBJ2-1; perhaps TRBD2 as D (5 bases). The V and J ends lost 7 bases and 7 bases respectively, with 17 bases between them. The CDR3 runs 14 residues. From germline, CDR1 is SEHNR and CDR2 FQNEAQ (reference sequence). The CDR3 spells CASIDLGVTNEQFF. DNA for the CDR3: TGTGCCAGCATCGACTTGGGAGTAACAAATGAGCAGTTCTTC.

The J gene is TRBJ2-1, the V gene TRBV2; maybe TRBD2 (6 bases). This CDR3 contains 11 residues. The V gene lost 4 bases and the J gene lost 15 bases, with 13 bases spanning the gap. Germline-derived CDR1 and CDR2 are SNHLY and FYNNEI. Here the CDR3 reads CASSVLWDSFF. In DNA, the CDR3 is TGTGCCAGCAGTGTGTTATGGGACTCGTTCTTC. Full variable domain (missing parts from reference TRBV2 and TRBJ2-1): EPEVTQTPSHQVTQMGQEVILRCVPISNHLYFYWYRQILGQKVEFLVSFYNNEISEKSEIFDDQFSVERPDGSNFTLKIRSTKLEDSAMYFCASSVLWDSFFGPGTRLTVL.

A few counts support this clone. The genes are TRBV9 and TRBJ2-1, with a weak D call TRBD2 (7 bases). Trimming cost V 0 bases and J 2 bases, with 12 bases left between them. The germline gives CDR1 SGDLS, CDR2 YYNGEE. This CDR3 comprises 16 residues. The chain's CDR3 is CASSVDRRGPYNEQFF. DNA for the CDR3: TGTGCCAGCAGCGTAGATCGGCGGGGGCCCTACAATGAGCAGTTCTTC.

CDR3 protein: CASSQSVEGFGIRGELFF. CDR3 coding DNA: TGCGCCAGCAGTCAATCGGTGGAGGGGTTTGGGATTCGCGGGGAGCTGTTTTTT. The chain uses TRBV23-1 and TRBJ2-2, with D possibly being TRBD2 (6 bases). TRBV23-1 is placed among ORFs of uncertain function. This CDR3 region has 18 residues. Deletions cut 0 bases from V and 7 bases from J, with 21 bases between.

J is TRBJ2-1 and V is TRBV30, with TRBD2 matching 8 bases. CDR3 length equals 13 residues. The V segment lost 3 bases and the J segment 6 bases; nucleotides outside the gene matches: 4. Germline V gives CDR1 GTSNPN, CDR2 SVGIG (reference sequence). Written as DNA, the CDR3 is TGTGCCTGGAGGAGGAGCGGGGGCAATGAGCAGTTCTTC. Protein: CAWRRSGGNEQFF. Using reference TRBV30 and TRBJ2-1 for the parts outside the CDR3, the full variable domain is SQTIHQWPATLVQPVGSPLSLECTVEGTSNPNLYWYRQAAGRGLQLLFYSVGIGQISSEVPQNLSASRPQDRQFILSSKKLLLSDSGFYLCAWRRSGGNEQFFGPGTRLTVL.

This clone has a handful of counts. The CDR3 region has the DNA TGTGCCAGCAGCAATAAGGAGCGAAATCAGCCCCAGCATTTT. Translated, it gives CASSNKERNQPQHF. This chain uses TRBV28 with TRBJ1-5; no clear D. From germline, CDR1 is MDHEN and CDR2 SYDVKM. Trimming stripped 6 bases from V and 4 bases from J, with 13 bases between. The CDR3 runs 14 residues.

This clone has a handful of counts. CDR3 bases: TGCGCCAGCATGGGACAGGGAGGAACTGAAGCTTTCTTT. Translating it yields CASMGQGGTEAFF. The chain carries TRBV4-1 and TRBJ1-1; 9 bases fit TRBD1. The CDR3 has 13 residues. Germline V gives CDR1 MGHRA, CDR2 YSYEKL. The V gene end was trimmed by 7 bases and the J gene end by 5 bases; junction bases not matched to a gene: 5.

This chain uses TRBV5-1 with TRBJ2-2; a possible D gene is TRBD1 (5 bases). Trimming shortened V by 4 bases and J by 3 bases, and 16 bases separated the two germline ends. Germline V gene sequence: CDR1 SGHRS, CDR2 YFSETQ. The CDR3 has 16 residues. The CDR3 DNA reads TGCGCCAGCAGCCTAGGGTCCAGGGCGGACACCGGGGAGCTGTTTTTT. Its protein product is CASSLGSRADTGELFF.

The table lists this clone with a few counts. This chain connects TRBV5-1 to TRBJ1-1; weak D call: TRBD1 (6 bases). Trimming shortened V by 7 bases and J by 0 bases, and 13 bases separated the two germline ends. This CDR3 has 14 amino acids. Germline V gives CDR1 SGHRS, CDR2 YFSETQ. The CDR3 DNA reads TGCGCCAGCGGATCAGGACAGATGAACACTGAAGCTTTCTTT. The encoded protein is CASGSGQMNTEAFF.

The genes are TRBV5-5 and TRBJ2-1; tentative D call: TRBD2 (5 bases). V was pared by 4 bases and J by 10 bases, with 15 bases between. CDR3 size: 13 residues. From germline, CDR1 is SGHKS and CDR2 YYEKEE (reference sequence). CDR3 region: CASSQEAPGEQFF. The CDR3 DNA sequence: TGTGCCAGCAGCCAGGAGGCGCCGGGGGAGCAGTTCTTC. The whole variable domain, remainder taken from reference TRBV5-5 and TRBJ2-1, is DAGVTQSPTHLIKTRGQQVTLRCSPISGHKSVSWYQQVLGQGPQFIFQYYEKEERGRGNFPDRFSARQFPNYSSELNVNALLLGDSALYLCASSQEAPGEQFFGPGTRLTVL.

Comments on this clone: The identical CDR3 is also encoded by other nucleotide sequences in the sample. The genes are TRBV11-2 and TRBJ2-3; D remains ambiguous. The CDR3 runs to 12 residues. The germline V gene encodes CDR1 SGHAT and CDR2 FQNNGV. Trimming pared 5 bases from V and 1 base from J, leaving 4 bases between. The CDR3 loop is CASSPGTDTQYF. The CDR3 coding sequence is TGTGCCAGCAGCCCGGGCACAGATACGCAGTATTTT.

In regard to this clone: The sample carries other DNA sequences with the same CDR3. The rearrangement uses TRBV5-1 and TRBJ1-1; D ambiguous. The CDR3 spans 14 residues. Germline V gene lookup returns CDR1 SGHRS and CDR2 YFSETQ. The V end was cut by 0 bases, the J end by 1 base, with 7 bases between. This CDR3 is CASSLGSGNTEAFF. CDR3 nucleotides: TGCGCCAGCAGCTTGGGGTCCGGGAACACTGAAGCTTTCTTT.

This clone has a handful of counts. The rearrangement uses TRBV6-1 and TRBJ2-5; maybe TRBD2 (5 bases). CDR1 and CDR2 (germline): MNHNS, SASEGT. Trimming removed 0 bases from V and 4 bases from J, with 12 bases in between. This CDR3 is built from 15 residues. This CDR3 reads CASSEAGEAVETQYF. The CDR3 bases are TGTGCCAGCAGTGAAGCGGGAGAGGCAGTAGAGACCCAGTACTTC.